This TCR beta chain originates from a study of cytomegalovirus exposure and HLA in healthy donors. CDR3 size: 17 residues. Germline V gene data show CDR1 as SGHRS and CDR2 as YFSETQ. Trimming cost V 4 bases and J 0 bases; bases outside gene matches: 10. This clone came up once. What it binds is not known. The data were produced by immunoSEQ multiplex PCR, yet TCRdb's version contains in-frame clones alone and is incomplete. The sample lists roughly 50,000 clones, 80% to 95% occurring once. Study-wide points: Generally TCR sequences proved uncommon, though certain public TCRs appeared in numerous donors. In the roughly 130 validation repertoires, a later analysis found that first-cohort TCR clusters tended to co-occur.

This chain uses TRBV5-1 with TRBJ1-3; 7 positions match TRBD1. The receptor was isolated from a man aged 18 to 30 in good health and CMV-seronegative. Source material: PBMCs. The DNA for the CDR3 is TGCGCCAGCAGCACTCAACCGACAGGGTTCTCTGGAAACACCATATATTTT. Translating gives CASSTQPTGFSGNTIYF.